The source of this T cell receptor (beta chain) is a study of identical twins. Study-wide results and caveats: Excess sharing between twins was weaker in beta out-of-frame sequences. Sequences that were out-of-frame, alpha and twin-shared displayed an excess of low generation probability.

Remarks on this clonotype: Its matching antigen is unknown.

Each CDR3 protein gets one entry after TCRdb re-called the 5' RACE reads with MiXCR. The sample records roughly 1.6 million distinct CDR3 sequences, around a third being singletons. This receptor was identified in a newborn girl in good health. Material for sequencing was cord blood.

The CDR3 loop reads CSARVYKTNTEAFF. In DNA, the CDR3 is TGCAGTGCTCGAGTATATAAGACGAACACTGAAGCTTTCTTT. The gene calls are TRBV20-1 and TRBJ1-1; the D is unclear. V gave up 5 bases and J gave up 1 base, with 14 bases separating them. CDR3 length equals 14 residues. Per germline, CDR1 DFQATT and CDR2 SNEGSKA (reference sequence).